This TCR beta chain appears in the sequencing data of a study of Ad26.COV2.S vaccination and SARS-CoV-2 variants. The CDR3 runs to 13 residues. Trimming cost V 0 bases and J 2 bases, with 8 bases left between them. Germline CDR1 and CDR2: GTSNPN and SVGIG (reference sequence). Sequencing was performed with immunoSEQ multiplex PCR; in TCRdb, only in-frame clones are kept and a portion is missing. This table holds about 480,000 clones, approximately 90% found once. Noted treatment: roughly 20 received Ad26.COV2.S at low or high dose, single or two shots; about 5 received placebo; per-sample allocation not given. Sampling occurred on day 63 after the first vaccine or placebo injection.

The sequence derives from a person between 18 and 65 years old who received the Ad26.COV2.S COVID-19 vaccine or a placebo. The specimen comprised peripheral blood, sampled in a trial of Ad26.COV2.S vaccine versus placebo. The rearrangement uses TRBV30 and TRBJ2-7; D ambiguous. CDR3 sequence (DNA): TGTGCCTGGAGTGTAGGCCTAACCTACGAGCAGTACTTC. Protein: CAWSVGLTYEQYF. Full variable domain (rest looked up from reference TRBV30 and TRBJ2-7): SQTIHQWPATLVQPVGSPLSLECTVEGTSNPNLYWYRQAAGRGLQLLFYSVGIGQISSEVPQNLSASRPQDRQFILSSKKLLLSDSGFYLCAWSVGLTYEQYFGPGTRLTVT.